What follows are 32 T cell receptor beta chains derived from one specimen sequenced in a study of blood T cell repertoires in COVID-19. Generated by immunoSEQ multiplex PCR, the TCRdb table keeps only in-frame clones and is missing some. This sample has about 280,000 clones, with roughly 85% found just once. Sequenced input: peripheral blood. The receptors originated from a man in his forties or fifties with active or convalescent COVID-19.

This rearrangement joins TRBV3-1 (or the pseudogene TRBV3-2) to TRBJ1-2, with 9 bases aligning to TRBD1. The CDR3 is 14 amino acids. Germline loops: CDR1 LGHDT, CDR2 YNNKEL (reference sequence). Trimming removed 4 bases from V and 4 bases from J; junction bases left unmatched: 4. CDR3 loop: CASSLGTGSYGYTF. In DNA, the CDR3 is TGTGCCAGCAGCCTGGGGACAGGGAGCTATGGCTACACCTTC.

This rearrangement joins TRBV5-6 to TRBJ2-3; TRBD1 aligns across 10 bases. Germline V gene data show CDR1 as SGHDT and CDR2 as YYEEEE. J was trimmed by 4 bases and V by 4 bases; bases with no gene match: 6. CDR3 length: 15 residues. CDR3: CASSPGTGVADTQYF. For the CDR3, the DNA is TGTGCCAGCAGCCCCGGGACAGGGGTCGCAGATACGCAGTATTTT.

V and J are TRBV9 and TRBJ2-1, with a weak D call TRBD2 (5 bases). Per germline, CDR1 SGDLS and CDR2 YYNGEE. The V and J ends lost 0 bases and 5 bases respectively, with 12 bases between them. This CDR3 region has 15 residues. CDR3 sequence: CASSVGGSANNEQFF. As DNA, the CDR3 is TGTGCCAGCAGCGTAGGTGGTAGCGCAAACAATGAGCAGTTCTTC.

This clone appeared once. The chain recombines TRBV21-1 with TRBJ2-3; the D call of TRBD2 is as the table states it, not checked on the DNA. TRBV21-1 is a listed pseudogene. This CDR3 has 17 residues. CDR3 amino acids: CASSKVGLAGSVDTQYF. The CDR3 DNA reads TGTGCCAGCAGCAAAGTCGGCCTAGCGGGATCGGTAGATACGCAGTATTTT.

The chain links TRBV6-5 to TRBJ2-7, with D perhaps matching TRBD1 (5 bases). CDR1 is MNHEY and CDR2 is SVGAGI in the germline V gene. The CDR3 spans 13 residues. Between the trimmed V and J ends, which lost 2 bases and 3 bases, there was a span of 8 bases. CDR3 nucleotides: TGTGCCAGCAGTTACAACAGGAACTACGAGCAGTACTTC. Encoded protein: CASSYNRNYEQYF.

The chain carries TRBV7-3 and TRBJ2-1; TRBD2 aligns across 7 bases. Germline trimming cut 5 bases from V and 3 bases from J; bases unmatched to any gene: 1. This CDR3 has 13 residues. CDR1 and CDR2 (germline): SGHTA, FQGTGA. CDR3 sequence (DNA): TGTGCCAGCAGCCGGGGGGACTACAATGAGCAGTTCTTC. Translated, it gives CASSRGDYNEQFF. Using reference TRBV7-3 and TRBJ2-1 for the parts outside the CDR3, the full variable domain is GAGVSQTPSNKVTEKGKYVELRCDPISGHTALYWYRQSLGQGPEFLIYFQGTGAADDSGLPNDRFFAVRPEGSVSTLKIQRTERGDSAVYLCASSRGDYNEQFFGPGTRLTVL.

This clone is classed as medium-sized. This sequence joins TRBV4-1 and TRBJ1-3; no reliable D call. Trimming shortened V by 0 bases and J by 0 bases, and 6 bases separated the two germline ends. The CDR3 contains 15 residues. Looked up from germline, CDR1 is MGHRA and CDR2 is YSYEKL. Here the CDR3 reads CASSQDTVSGNTIYF. DNA for the CDR3: TGCGCCAGCAGCCAAGATACAGTCTCTGGAAACACCATATATTTT.

This chain links TRBV2 with TRBJ2-1; D gene uncertain. The CDR3 consists of 13 residues. CDR1 and CDR2 (germline): SNHLY, FYNNEI. V lost 6 bases and J 9 bases, leaving 15 bases between the germline ends. In DNA, the CDR3 is TGTGCCAGCAGCGCAGCGCCCACGGCTGAGCAGTTCTTC. Protein product: CASSAAPTAEQFF.

V usage is TRBV11-2 and J usage is TRBJ2-1, with D hard to call. The germline V gene encodes CDR1 SGHAT and CDR2 FQNNGV. The CDR3 length is 11 residues. Deletions cut 7 bases from V and 2 bases from J, with 3 bases between. This CDR3 is CASTTYNEQFF. The CDR3 region has the DNA TGTGCCAGCACAACCTACAATGAGCAGTTCTTC.

This sequence joins TRBV2 and TRBJ2-7; 11 bases line up with TRBD1. The germline V gene has CDR1 SNHLY and CDR2 FYNNEI. The CDR3 is 15 amino acids. Losses at the gene ends were 5 bases for V and 2 bases for J; bases not matched to a gene: 5. CDR3 nucleotides: TGTGCCAGCAGTCCGGGACAGGGGGAAGCCTACGAGCAGTACTTC. Translating gives CASSPGQGEAYEQYF.

Comments on this clone: Other DNA sequences in the sample encode the same CDR3. The chain is built from TRBV18 and TRBJ2-7, with D possibly being TRBD1 (5 bases). CDR3 size: 14 residues. The ends were cut back, 1 base at V and 2 bases at J, with 9 bases in the middle. Per germline, CDR1 KGHSH and CDR2 LQKENI. CDR3 sequence reads: CASSPLGQTYEQYF. In DNA, the CDR3 is TGTGCCAGCTCACCACTCGGACAAACCTACGAGCAGTACTTC.

V and J are TRBV27 and TRBJ1-4; 8 bases map to TRBD1. Germline V gene sequence: CDR1 MNHEY, CDR2 SMNVEV (reference sequence). The CDR3 runs 15 residues. V shed 6 bases and J 0 bases; nucleotides not matched to a gene: 3. DNA of the CDR3: TGTGCCAGCAGGGACAGGGTAGCAACTAATGAAAAACTGTTTTTT. Translating gives CASRDRVATNEKLFF.

The rearrangement links TRBV19 to TRBJ2-3; weak D call: TRBD2 (6 bases). Germline V gives CDR1 LNHDA, CDR2 SQIVND (reference sequence). Trimming took 4 bases from V and 8 from J, leaving 16 bases between them. This CDR3 has 14 amino acids. In DNA form, the CDR3 reads TGTGCCAGTAGTACTGTAGCGGCTGAGGGTACGCAGTATTTT. Protein product: CASSTVAAEGTQYF.

This chain joins TRBV7-8 and TRBJ1-5, with D maybe TRBD1 (5 bases). CDR3 length: 17 residues. V lost 1 base to trimming and J lost 0 bases, with 13 bases between them. Looked up from germline, CDR1 is SGHVS and CDR2 is FQNEAQ. CDR3 nucleotide sequence: TGTGCCAGCAGCTTAGTGGCTGCGGGGGATAGCAATCAGCCCCAGCATTTT. This codes for CASSLVAAGDSNQPQHF.

This clone was found once. The chain employs TRBV28 and TRBJ2-7; TRBD2 aligns across 8 bases. Per the germline V gene, CDR1 is MDHEN and CDR2 is SYDVKM. The V segment lost 7 bases and the J segment 1 base; nucleotides outside the gene matches: 6. The CDR3 covers 14 residues. The CDR3 bases are TGTGCCAGCATCTCTAGCGGGCCGTCCTACGAGCAGTACTTC. It is translated as CASISSGPSYEQYF.

This chain joins TRBV28 and TRBJ2-1, with 7 positions matching TRBD2. Germline V gives CDR1 MDHEN, CDR2 SYDVKM. This CDR3 contains 15 residues. V shed 6 bases, J shed 9 bases, and the junction held 14 bases outside the gene matches. The CDR3 DNA reads TGTGCCAGCAGCCTAACTTATGGACTAGTCAGTGAGCAGTTCTTC. Encoded protein: CASSLTYGLVSEQFF.

The V gene is TRBV6-5, the J gene TRBJ2-7, with 9 bases fitting TRBD2. The germline V gene has CDR1 MNHEY and CDR2 SVGAGI. The CDR3 is made up of 14 amino acids. V gave up 3 bases and J gave up 3 bases; unmatched junction bases: 3. The CDR3 region has the DNA TGTGCCAGCAGTTATCTAGCGGGATTCTACGAGCAGTACTTC. This translates into CASSYLAGFYEQYF.

J is TRBJ2-6 and V is TRBV19; 8 positions agree with TRBD1. V dropped 5 bases and J dropped 0; count of bases not matched to a gene: 6. Germline loops: CDR1 LNHDA, CDR2 SQIVND (reference sequence). This CDR3 comprises 17 residues. For the CDR3, the DNA is TGTGCCAGTAGTCATGGGACAGGTCTCTCTGGGGCCAACGTCCTGACTTTC. Amino acids: CASSHGTGLSGANVLTF.

The chain joins TRBV4-2 to TRBJ2-6; D possibly corresponds to TRBD1 (6 bases). Trimming shortened V by 5 bases and J by 4 bases, and 15 bases separated the two germline ends. Germline CDR1 reads LGHNA; CDR2 reads YNFKEQ. The CDR3 is 16 amino acids. CDR3 sequence: CASSYETGTGANVLTF. For the CDR3, the DNA is TGTGCCAGCAGCTATGAAACAGGGACCGGGGCCAACGTCCTGACTTTC.

This clone was counted a single time. The gene calls are TRBV6-5 and TRBJ1-1, with D perhaps matching TRBD1 (6 bases). Per germline, CDR1 MNHEY and CDR2 SVGAGI. V was trimmed by 2 bases and J by 3 bases, leaving 16 bases between them. There are 16 residues in the CDR3. As DNA, the CDR3 is TGTGCCAGCAGTTACCTAACCCTGACAGGCCACACTGAAGCTTTCTTT. Protein product: CASSYLTLTGHTEAFF.

The chain employs TRBV7-2 and TRBJ2-1; unclear D gene. CDR3 length: 13 amino acids. The V end was cut by 1 base, the J end by 7 bases, with 8 bases between. Germline V gives CDR1 SGHTA, CDR2 FQGNSA. The CDR3 is CASSLEWSNEQFF. The CDR3 DNA follows: TGTGCCAGCAGCTTAGAATGGAGTAATGAGCAGTTCTTC.

The chain couples TRBV5-1 to TRBJ1-1, with D unresolved. The ends were cut back, 4 bases at V and 3 bases at J, with 10 bases in the middle. Germline loops: CDR1 SGHRS, CDR2 YFSETQ. This CDR3 has 13 residues. The CDR3 coding sequence is TGCGCCAGCAGCGAGACGGGGTACACTGAAGCTTTCTTT. Translation: CASSETGYTEAFF.

J is TRBJ1-2 and V is TRBV19; TRBD1 aligns across 7 bases. Germline trimming cut 7 bases from V and 7 bases from J; bases unmatched to any gene: 15. Germline values: CDR1 LNHDA, CDR2 SQIVND (reference sequence). This CDR3 is 15 amino acids long. The CDR3 bases are TGTGCCAGTACCTTAGGTGGTGGAGGGGGCCTTGGCTACACCTTC. This codes for CASTLGGGGGLGYTF.

Concerning this clone: This sample also contains other DNA sequences that code for the same CDR3. This chain uses TRBV12-3 or TRBV12-4 with TRBJ1-5, with 7 positions matching TRBD1. Losses at the gene ends were 2 bases for V and 5 bases for J; bases not matched to a gene: 0. This CDR3 is built from 13 residues. In nucleotides, the CDR3 is TGTGCCAGCAGTTTAACAGGGGATCAGCCCCAGCATTTT. This codes for CASSLTGDQPQHF.

This clone was seen only once. Within the sample, other DNA sequences also encode this same CDR3. The rearrangement links TRBV6-2 or TRBV6-3 to TRBJ2-1; a weak D match, TRBD1 (5 bases). The length of the CDR3 is 12 residues. Between the trimmed V and J ends, which lost 2 bases and 6 bases, there was a span of 5 bases. Per germline, CDR1 MNHEY and CDR2 SVGEGT. The CDR3 is CASSYTGNEQFF. The CDR3 DNA follows: TGTGCCAGCAGTTACACAGGCAATGAGCAGTTCTTC.

This clone showed up just a few times. This chain joins TRBV11-2 and TRBJ1-1, with D possibly TRBD1 on 6 matching bases. The CDR3 is 14 amino acids. Germline loops: CDR1 SGHAT, CDR2 FQNNGV. Trimming removed 4 bases at V and 5 bases at J, with 14 bases between. CDR3 sequence (DNA): TGTGCCAGCAGCTCCTTCCGGGGGGCTACTGAAGCTTTCTTT. Translated, it gives CASSSFRGATEAFF.

The chain uses TRBV5-1 and TRBJ2-3; D is perhaps TRBD2 (5 bases). This CDR3 comprises 15 residues. Germline lookup yields CDR1 SGHRS and CDR2 YFSETQ. Deletions cut 1 base from V and 3 bases from J, with 12 bases between. This chain's CDR3 is CASSLMSGGTDTQYF. The CDR3, as DNA: TGCGCCAGCAGCTTGATGAGTGGCGGGACAGATACGCAGTATTTT. Full variable domain (rest looked up from reference TRBV5-1 and TRBJ2-3): KAGVTQTPRYLIKTRGQQVTLSCSPISGHRSVSWYQQTPGQGLQFLFEYFSETQRNKGNFPGRFSGRQFSNSRSEMNVSTLELGDSALYLCASSLMSGGTDTQYFGPGTRLTVL.

The chain joins TRBV30 to TRBJ1-2; no clear D gene. The CDR3 consists of 13 residues. Germline V CDR1 and CDR2: GTSNPN, SVGIG (reference sequence). The germline V and J ends were trimmed by 1 base and 13 bases, with 19 bases remaining between them. The CDR3 DNA reads TGTGCCTGGAGTGGTCTAATCGGTGGTTTTTTCACCTTC. Amino acids: CAWSGLIGGFFTF.

The chain is built from TRBV28 and TRBJ1-5, with no clear D. Germline V lookup: CDR1 MDHEN, CDR2 SYDVKM. V was trimmed by 7 bases and J by 9 bases, leaving 19 bases between them. The CDR3 is 14 residues long. The DNA of the CDR3 is TGTGCCAGCAATTTTGGGCCGCCGGGAAGGCCCCAGCATTTT. It yields the protein CASNFGPPGRPQHF.

The CDR3 sequence is CASSPDSGGKGYTF. CDR3 DNA: TGCGCCAGCAGCCCAGATTCGGGGGGGAAAGGCTACACCTTC. The V gene is TRBV5-1, the J gene TRBJ1-2; a weak D match, TRBD1 (5 bases). The germline V and J ends were trimmed by 4 bases and 8 bases, with 18 bases remaining between them. The CDR3 extends over 14 amino acids. The germline CDR1 and CDR2 sequences are SGHRS and YFSETQ.

The V call is TRBV5-1, the J call TRBJ2-1; tentative D call: TRBD1 (5 bases). The CDR3 contains 19 residues. Germline V gives CDR1 SGHRS, CDR2 YFSETQ. V shed 4 bases and J shed 0 bases, with 23 bases lying between them. CDR3 in DNA: TGCGCCAGCAGCACGCAGGGCGCCCGTGGGTATAACTCCTACAATGAGCAGTTCTTC. This encodes CASSTQGARGYNSYNEQFF.

V is TRBV27 and J is TRBJ1-5, with D unclear. This CDR3 spans 10 amino acids. CDR1 MNHEY and CDR2 SMNVEV come from the germline V gene (reference sequence). CDR3 residues: CASPNQPQHF. The CDR3 coding sequence is TGTGCGAGTCCCAATCAGCCCCAGCATTTT.